This TCR beta chain was captured by sequencing in a study of CD8+ T cells in alopecia areata. Study-wide findings and caveats: Higher clonality than in normal scalp was seen in lesional scalp, especially alopecia totalis/universalis.

After isolation, RNA underwent reverse transcription to generate cDNA as the sequencing template. Sequencing used immunoSEQ multiplex PCR; TCRdb keeps in-frame clones, though not all of them. The data hold 100,000 to 150,000 clones, with 49% observed a single time. A remark on this clone: Its antigen is as yet unknown.

This CDR3 is 16 amino acids long. Trimming took off 1 base at V and 2 bases at J, with 14 bases between the two ends. Germline V gene data show CDR1 as SGHVS and CDR2 as FQNEAQ. V is TRBV7-8 and J is TRBJ2-5, with D perhaps being TRBD1 or TRBD2 (5 bases each). Sequencing was performed on CD8+ T cells sorted from blood, taken at week 0. The TCR was taken from a human donor with alopecia areata. In nucleotides, the CDR3 is TGTGCCAGCAGCTTAGAATTGGGACCGCCTCAAGAGACCCAGTACTTC. It encodes CASSLELGPPQETQYF.